A selection of T cell receptor beta chains follows, all from one sample in a study of PD-L1 blockade in urothelial cancer. Generated by immunoSEQ multiplex PCR, the TCRdb table keeps only in-frame clones and is missing some. The table shows just under 40,000 clones, with around nine tenths occurring only once. Sequencing used PBMCs, obtained around atezolizumab (anti-PD-L1) treatment. The receptor set was obtained from a man aged 55 to 70 with urothelial cancer. Each CDR3 is given with its conserved first and last residue. Each record gives: D gene, J gene, V gene, clone size, CDR3 protein, CDR3 DNA. The D gene is left open where the match is weak. Not all rows give a size; the values are once, few, many and, for expanded clones, a class.

d_call: TRBD1; j_call: TRBJ1-1; v_call: TRBV7-2; clone_size: NA; cdr3_aa: CASSRPGQTQVAFF; cdr3_nt: TGTGCCAGCAGCCGCCCGGGACAGACTCAAGTAGCTTTCTTT
d_call: NA; j_call: TRBJ1-3; v_call: TRBV7-9; clone_size: NA; cdr3_aa: CASSLQGISGNTIYF; cdr3_nt: TGTGCCAGCAGCTTGCAGGGGATCTCTGGAAACACCATATATTTT
d_call: NA; j_call: TRBJ2-7; v_call: TRBV6-1; clone_size: NA; cdr3_aa: CASSATGQTYEQYF; cdr3_nt: TGTGCCAGCAGTGCGACGGGACAAACCTACGAGCAGTACTTC
d_call: TRBD2; j_call: TRBJ2-3; v_call: TRBV28; clone_size: NA; cdr3_aa: CASSSGGLAGTTDTQYF; cdr3_nt: TGTGCCAGCAGTTCAGGGGGGCTAGCGGGGACCACAGATACGCAGTATTTT
d_call: TRBD2; j_call: TRBJ2-3; v_call: TRBV7-2; clone_size: NA; cdr3_aa: CASSFRLAGGSTDTQYF; cdr3_nt: TGTGCCAGCAGCTTTAGACTAGCGGGGGGAAGCACAGATACGCAGTATTTT
d_call: NA; j_call: TRBJ2-7; v_call: TRBV2; clone_size: NA; cdr3_aa: CASSERGGYEQYF; cdr3_nt: TGTGCCAGCAGTGAAAGGGGTGGCTACGAGCAGTACTTC
d_call: TRBD1; j_call: TRBJ2-7; v_call: TRBV28; clone_size: NA; cdr3_aa: CASSTTGTGGYEQYF; cdr3_nt: TGTGCCAGCAGCACCACCGGTACAGGGGGCTACGAGCAGTACTTC
d_call: TRBD2; j_call: TRBJ2-1; v_call: TRBV4-2; clone_size: NA; cdr3_aa: CASSQEGLAGENEQFF; cdr3_nt: TGTGCCAGCAGCCAAGAGGGACTAGCGGGAGAAAATGAGCAGTTCTTC
d_call: NA; j_call: TRBJ2-3; v_call: TRBV14; clone_size: NA; cdr3_aa: CASSPGLSVTQYF; cdr3_nt: TGTGCCAGCAGCCCCGGACTATCAGTCACGCAGTATTTT
d_call: TRBD1; j_call: TRBJ1-1; v_call: TRBV19; clone_size: NA; cdr3_aa: CASSILRGQAFTEAFF; cdr3_nt: TGTGCCAGTAGTATCCTCCGTGGACAGGCCTTCACTGAAGCTTTCTTT
d_call: TRBD1; j_call: TRBJ2-7; v_call: TRBV29-1; clone_size: NA; cdr3_aa: CSVEDLQGVGEQYF; cdr3_nt: TGCAGCGTTGAAGATCTTCAGGGGGTAGGCGAGCAGTACTTC
d_call: TRBD1; j_call: TRBJ1-1; v_call: TRBV28; clone_size: NA; cdr3_aa: CASSVTGASTEAFF; cdr3_nt: TGTGCCAGCAGTGTAACAGGGGCAAGCACTGAAGCTTTCTTT
d_call: NA; j_call: TRBJ1-5; v_call: TRBV7-2; clone_size: NA; cdr3_aa: CASSFQGMSNQPQHF; cdr3_nt: TGTGCCAGCAGTTTCCAGGGGATGAGCAATCAGCCCCAGCATTTT
d_call: TRBD2; j_call: TRBJ2-5; v_call: TRBV19; clone_size: NA; cdr3_aa: CASSDIAGGLGETQYF; cdr3_nt: TGTGCCAGTAGTGACATAGCGGGAGGGCTCGGCGAGACCCAGTACTTC
d_call: TRBD2; j_call: TRBJ2-3; v_call: TRBV7-4; clone_size: NA; cdr3_aa: CASSCGPSGGVGTDTQYF; cdr3_nt: TGTGCCAGCAGCTGCGGGCCTAGCGGGGGGGTCGGCACAGATACGCAGTATTTT
d_call: TRBD1; j_call: TRBJ2-7; v_call: TRBV27; clone_size: NA; cdr3_aa: CASSSPTPGQMTYEQYF; cdr3_nt: TGTGCCAGCAGTTCCCCAACACCGGGACAGATGACCTACGAGCAGTACTTC
d_call: TRBD2; j_call: TRBJ2-5; v_call: TRBV30; clone_size: NA; cdr3_aa: CAWSGGTSGQETQYF; cdr3_nt: TGTGCCTGGAGTGGAGGGACTAGCGGACAAGAGACCCAGTACTTC
d_call: TRBD1; j_call: TRBJ1-1; v_call: TRBV14; clone_size: NA; cdr3_aa: CASSQEWGQILGTEAFF; cdr3_nt: TGTGCCAGCAGCCAAGAATGGGGACAGATTCTGGGGACTGAAGCTTTCTTT
d_call: TRBD1; j_call: TRBJ1-5; v_call: TRBV19; clone_size: few; cdr3_aa: CASSGGQGAFQPQHF; cdr3_nt: TGTGCCAGTAGCGGGGGGCAGGGGGCATTCCAGCCCCAGCATTTT
d_call: NA; j_call: TRBJ2-1; v_call: TRBV6-5; clone_size: NA; cdr3_aa: CASRGAGVSYNEQFF; cdr3_nt: TGTGCCAGCAGGGGGGCAGGGGTCTCCTACAATGAGCAGTTCTTC